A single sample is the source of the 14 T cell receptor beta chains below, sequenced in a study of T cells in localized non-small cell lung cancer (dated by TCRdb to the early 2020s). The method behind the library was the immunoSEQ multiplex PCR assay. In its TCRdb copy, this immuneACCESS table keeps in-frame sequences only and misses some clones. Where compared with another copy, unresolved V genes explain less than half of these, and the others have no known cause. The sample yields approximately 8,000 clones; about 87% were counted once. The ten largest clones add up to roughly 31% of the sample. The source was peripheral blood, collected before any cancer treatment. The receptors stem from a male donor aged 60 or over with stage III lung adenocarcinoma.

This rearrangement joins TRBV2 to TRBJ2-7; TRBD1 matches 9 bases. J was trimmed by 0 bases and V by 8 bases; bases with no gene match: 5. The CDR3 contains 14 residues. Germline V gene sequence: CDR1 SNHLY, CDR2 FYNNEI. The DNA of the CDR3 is TGTGCCAGCGAGACAGGGGGTTACTCCTACGAGCAGTACTTC. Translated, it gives CASETGGYSYEQYF.

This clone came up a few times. CDR3 coding DNA: TGTGCCAGCAGAGCCGACAGCTCCTATAATTCACCCCTCCACTTT. Protein: CASRADSSYNSPLHF. The chain uses TRBV6-4 and TRBJ1-6; weak D call: TRBD1 (5 bases). Germline V gene data show CDR1 as MRHNA and CDR2 as SNTAGT. This CDR3 has 15 residues. Trimming took off 6 bases at V and 0 bases at J, with 9 bases between the two ends.

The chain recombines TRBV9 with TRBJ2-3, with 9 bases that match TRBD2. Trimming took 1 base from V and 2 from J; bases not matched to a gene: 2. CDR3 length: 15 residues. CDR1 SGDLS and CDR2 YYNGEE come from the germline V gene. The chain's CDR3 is CASSVLAGATDTQYF. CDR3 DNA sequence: TGTGCCAGCAGCGTATTAGCGGGGGCCACAGATACGCAGTATTTT. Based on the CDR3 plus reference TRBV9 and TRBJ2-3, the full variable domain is DSGVTQTPKHLITATGQRVTLRCSPRSGDLSVYWYQQSLDQGLQFLIQYYNGEERAKGNILERFSAQQFPDLHSELNLSSLELGDSALYFCASSVLAGATDTQYFGPGTRLTVL.

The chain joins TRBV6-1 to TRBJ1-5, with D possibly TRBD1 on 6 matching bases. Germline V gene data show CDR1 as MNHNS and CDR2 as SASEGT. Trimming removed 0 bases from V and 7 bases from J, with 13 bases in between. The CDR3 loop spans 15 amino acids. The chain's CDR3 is CASSEASLGAQPQHF. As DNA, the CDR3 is TGTGCCAGCAGTGAAGCGTCTCTGGGGGCGCAGCCCCAGCATTTT.

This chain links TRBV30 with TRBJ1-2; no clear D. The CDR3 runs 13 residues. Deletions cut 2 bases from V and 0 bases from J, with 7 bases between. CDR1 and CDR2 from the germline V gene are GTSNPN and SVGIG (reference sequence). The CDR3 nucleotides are TGTGCCTGGAGTCCCGGAGCTAACTATGGCTACACCTTC. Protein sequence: CAWSPGANYGYTF.

CDR3 loop: CASRRQTSGANVLTF. CDR3 DNA: TGTGCCAGCAGACGCCAGACCTCTGGGGCCAACGTCCTGACTTTC. This sequence joins TRBV28 and TRBJ2-6; D not certain. Germline V gene data show CDR1 as MDHEN and CDR2 as SYDVKM. V shed 6 bases and J shed 0 bases, with 9 bases lying between them. The CDR3 runs 15 residues. Full variable domain (rest looked up from reference TRBV28 and TRBJ2-6): DVKVTQSSRYLVKRTGEKVFLECVQDMDHENMFWYRQDPGLGLRLIYFSYDVKMKEKGDIPEGYSVSREKKERFSLILESASTNQTSMYLCASRRQTSGANVLTFGAGSRLTVL.

CDR3 DNA sequence: TGTGCCAGCAACCGAGGGGCACAAAATGAAAAACTGTTTTTT. This sequence encodes CASNRGAQNEKLFF. This chain connects TRBV2 to TRBJ1-4, with D maybe TRBD1 (5 bases). The CDR3 totals 14 residues. The germline V and J ends were trimmed by 7 bases and 5 bases, with 14 bases remaining between them. Germline V gene data show CDR1 as SNHLY and CDR2 as FYNNEI.

The CDR3, as DNA: TGTGCCAGCAGTTTACGGCCCTCGGGACTAGCGGGAAGCTCCTACAATGAGCAGTTCTTC. The encoded protein is CASSLRPSGLAGSSYNEQFF. V is TRBV28 and J is TRBJ2-1; 13 bases agree with TRBD2. J gave up 0 bases and V 2 bases, and 10 bases lay outside the gene matches. Germline V CDR1 and CDR2: MDHEN, SYDVKM. The CDR3 is 20 residues long.

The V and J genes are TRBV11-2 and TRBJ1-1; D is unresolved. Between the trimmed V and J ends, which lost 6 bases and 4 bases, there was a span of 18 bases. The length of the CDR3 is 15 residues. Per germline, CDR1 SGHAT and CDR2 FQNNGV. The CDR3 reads CASSRTAIGSTEAFF. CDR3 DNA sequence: TGTGCCAGCAGTCGGACGGCCATAGGCTCCACTGAAGCTTTCTTT. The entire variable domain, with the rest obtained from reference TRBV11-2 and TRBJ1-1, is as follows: EAGVAQSPRYKIIEKRQSVAFWCNPISGHATLYWYQQILGQGPKLLIQFQNNGVVDDSQLPKDRFSAERLKGVDSTLKIQPAKLEDSAVYLCASSRTAIGSTEAFFGQGTRLTVV.

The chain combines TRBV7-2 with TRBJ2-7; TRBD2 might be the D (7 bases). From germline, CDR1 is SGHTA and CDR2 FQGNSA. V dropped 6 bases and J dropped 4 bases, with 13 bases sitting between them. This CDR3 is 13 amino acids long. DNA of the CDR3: TGTGCCAGCAGGAAAGGGGGGGATTACGAGCAGTACTTC. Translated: CASRKGGDYEQYF.

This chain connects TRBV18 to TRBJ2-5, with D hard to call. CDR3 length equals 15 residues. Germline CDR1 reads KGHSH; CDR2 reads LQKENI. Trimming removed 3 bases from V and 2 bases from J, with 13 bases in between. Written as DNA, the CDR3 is TGTGCCAGCTCACCCACAGTTGGTAGTCAAGAGACCCAGTACTTC. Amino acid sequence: CASSPTVGSQETQYF. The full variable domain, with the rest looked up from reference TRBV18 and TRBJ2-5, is NAGVMQNPRHLVRRRGQEARLRCSPMKGHSHVYWYRQLPEEGLKFMVYLQKENIIDESGMPKERFSAEFPKEGPSILRIQQVVRGDSAAYFCASSPTVGSQETQYFGPGTRLLVL.

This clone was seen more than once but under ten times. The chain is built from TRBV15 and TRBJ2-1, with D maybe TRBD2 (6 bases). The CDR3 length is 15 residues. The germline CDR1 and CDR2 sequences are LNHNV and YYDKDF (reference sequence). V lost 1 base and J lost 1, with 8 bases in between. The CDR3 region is CATSRAGDSYNEQFF. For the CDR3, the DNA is TGTGCCACCAGCAGAGCGGGAGATTCCTACAATGAGCAGTTCTTC. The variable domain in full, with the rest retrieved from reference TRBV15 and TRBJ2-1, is DAMVIQNPRYQVTQFGKPVTLSCSQTLNHNVMYWYQQKSSQAPKLLFHYYDKDFNNEADTPDNFQSRRPNTSFCFLDIRSPGLGDTAMYLCATSRAGDSYNEQFFGPGTRLTVL.

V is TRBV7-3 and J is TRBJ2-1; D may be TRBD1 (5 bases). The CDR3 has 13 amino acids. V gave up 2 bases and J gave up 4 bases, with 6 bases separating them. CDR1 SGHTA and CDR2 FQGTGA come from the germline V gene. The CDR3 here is CASSLGAYNEQFF. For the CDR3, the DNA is TGTGCCAGCAGCTTAGGGGCGTACAATGAGCAGTTCTTC.

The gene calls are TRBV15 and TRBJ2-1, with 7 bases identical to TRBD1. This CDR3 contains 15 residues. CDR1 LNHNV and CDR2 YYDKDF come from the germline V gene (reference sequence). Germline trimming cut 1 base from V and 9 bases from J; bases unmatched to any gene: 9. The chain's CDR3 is CATSRVQGDGTEQFF. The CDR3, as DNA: TGTGCCACCAGCAGAGTTCAGGGGGATGGCACTGAGCAGTTCTTC.